This TCR beta chain was identified during a study of T cell responses to AZD1222 COVID-19 vaccine. Whole-study results and caveats: Increased Spike-specific TCR breadth and depth were observed after two AZD1222 doses. The reported proportion of spike-specific TCRs targeting unmutated variant regions was nearly half. At 160-218 and 743-854, vaccine-associated CD4 TCRs were dominant, and they spanned spike. Donors in the cohort were predominantly white British and more often female, and clonal diversity was possibly underestimated.

This CDR3 region has 13 residues. Between the trimmed V and J ends, which lost 0 bases and 5 bases, there was a span of 7 bases. In germline, CDR1 is LGHDT, CDR2 YNNKEL (reference sequence). Regarding this clone: The antigen remains undetermined.

Assay used: immunoSEQ multiplex PCR; TCRdb lists only in-frame clones, some missing. The table includes 120,000 or so clones, around 87% detected once. This clonotype was sampled from an adult in good health. The rearrangement joins TRBV3-1 (or the pseudogene TRBV3-2) to TRBJ2-5; D is unresolved. The source was peripheral blood, collected on day 0 of AZD1222 vaccination. CDR3 region: CASSQDLRETQYF. The CDR3 nucleotides are TGTGCCAGCAGCCAAGATCTTCGGGAGACCCAGTACTTC.